The source of this TCR beta chain is a study of blood T cells in healthy people across ages. The ends were cut back, 6 bases at V and 5 bases at J, with 10 bases in the middle. This CDR3 has 12 amino acids. This clonotype was found a few times. It was with a sample-barcoded 5' primer and a J-beta primer mix that a second PCR of about 6 to 11 cycles was run. TCRdb reprocessed the 5' RACE reads via MiXCR and lists one record per CDR3 protein. This table has 1.5 million to 2 million distinct CDR3 sequences, roughly 27% appearing once. The chain links TRBV12-3 or TRBV12-4 to TRBJ1-1; D gene unclear. Sequencing was performed on blood. This TCR was recovered from a woman aged 30 to 39 in good health. This CDR3 reads CASRGAGTEAFF. Written as DNA, the CDR3 is TGTGCCAGCAGGGGAGCGGGGACTGAAGCTTTCTTT.